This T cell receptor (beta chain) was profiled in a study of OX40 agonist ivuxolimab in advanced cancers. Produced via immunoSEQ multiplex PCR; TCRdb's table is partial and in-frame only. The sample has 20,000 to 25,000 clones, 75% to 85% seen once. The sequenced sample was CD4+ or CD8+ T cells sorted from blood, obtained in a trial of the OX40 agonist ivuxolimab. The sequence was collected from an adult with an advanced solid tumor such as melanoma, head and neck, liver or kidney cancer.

The CDR3 coding sequence is TGTGCCAGCAGTAGGGCCGTCTTCGAGCAGTACTTC. Translating gives CASSRAVFEQYF. This chain uses TRBV6-1 with TRBJ2-7, with D hard to call. The CDR3 contains 12 residues. The V gene lost 5 bases and the J gene lost 6 bases, with 11 bases spanning the gap. Germline V gene data show CDR1 as MNHNS and CDR2 as SASEGT.